The present T cell receptor beta chain was sequenced within a study of T cell repertoires in cytomegalovirus infection. Study-wide background: CMV infection plus the matching HLA type was flagged by public TCR beta signatures. General observations from the study: The study found HLA-C-restricted CMV-specific TCR beta clonotypes dominating the ex vivo response.

Notes on this clonotype: Its cognate antigen is unknown.

The CDR3 spans 12 residues. Trimming removed 5 bases from V and 1 base from J, with 9 bases in between. The germline CDR1 and CDR2 sequences are SQVTM and ANQGSEA. TCRdb reprocessed the reads with MiXCR, giving one entry per CDR3 protein. Among about 490,000 distinct CDR3 sequences listed, roughly 12% were seen once. The sample was PBMCs. The rearrangement links TRBV29-1 to TRBJ2-7; D gene uncertain. The receptor was derived from a human donor in good health (CMV status not recorded). Some clones in this sample may be carry-over from other donors' samples. CDR3 coding DNA: TGCAGCGTTCTTGGGGTTTCCTACGAGCAGTACTTC. This gives the protein CSVLGVSYEQYF.